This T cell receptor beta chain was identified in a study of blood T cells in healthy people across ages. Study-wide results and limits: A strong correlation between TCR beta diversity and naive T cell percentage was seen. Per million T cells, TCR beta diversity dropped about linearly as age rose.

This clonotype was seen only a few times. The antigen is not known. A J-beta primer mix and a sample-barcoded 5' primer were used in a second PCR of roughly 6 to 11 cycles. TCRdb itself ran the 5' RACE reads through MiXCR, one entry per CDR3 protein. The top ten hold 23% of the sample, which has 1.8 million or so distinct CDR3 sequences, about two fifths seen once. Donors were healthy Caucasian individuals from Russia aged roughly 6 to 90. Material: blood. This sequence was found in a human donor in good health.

The CDR3 coding sequence is TGTGCCAGCAGAGGGGGGCGGAATCCCTACGAGCAGTACTTC. This gives the protein CASRGGRNPYEQYF. The rearrangement uses TRBV28 and TRBJ2-7, with D tentatively TRBD1 or TRBD2 (6 bases each). This CDR3 has 14 residues. Per germline, CDR1 MDHEN and CDR2 SYDVKM. V gave up 6 bases and J gave up 2 bases, with 14 bases separating them. Drawing the rest from reference TRBV28 and TRBJ2-7, the complete variable domain is DVKVTQSSRYLVKRTGEKVFLECVQDMDHENMFWYRQDPGLGLRLIYFSYDVKMKEKGDIPEGYSVSREKKERFSLILESASTNQTSMYLCASRGGRNPYEQYFGPGTRLTVT.